One sample yielded the 29 T cell receptor beta chains listed below, sequenced in a study of cytomegalovirus exposure and HLA in healthy donors. Use of 60 Vbeta and 13 Jbeta primers characterized the PCR. This table comes from immunoSEQ multiplex PCR, and its TCRdb copy is limited to in-frame clones, with some not included. The sample comprises under 200,000 clones, 80% to 85% of which are singletons, and about 0.4% rests with the top ten. The sample comprised PBMCs. Receptor source: a boy between 2 and 10 years old in good health and CMV-seronegative.

The J gene is TRBJ2-1, the V gene TRBV4-2, with 13 nucleotides matching TRBD2. Germline V CDR1 and CDR2: LGHNA, YNFKEQ. The trim removed 0 bases at V and 4 bases at J, leaving 12 bases unmatched. The CDR3 extends over 20 amino acids. CDR3 region: CASSQDNFETSGRTYNEQFF. For the CDR3, the DNA is TGTGCCAGCAGCCAAGATAATTTTGAGACTAGCGGGAGGACGTACAATGAGCAGTTCTTC.

The chain recombines TRBV27 with TRBJ2-7, with D perhaps matching TRBD2 (7 bases). This CDR3 comprises 18 residues. Germline assignment: CDR1 MNHEY and CDR2 SMNVEV (reference sequence). V lost 0 bases and J 1 base, leaving 19 bases between the germline ends. CDR3 sequence: CASSLSPPGGHPSYEQYF. CDR3 coding DNA: TGTGCCAGCAGTTTATCACCTCCGGGGGGACACCCATCCTACGAGCAGTACTTC.

This clone is a singleton in its sample. The chain recombines TRBV5-1 with TRBJ2-4, with D maybe TRBD2 (5 bases). V was clipped by 0 bases and J by 1 base, with 17 bases between them. The CDR3 runs 18 residues. Germline V gene lookup returns CDR1 SGHRS and CDR2 YFSETQ. The CDR3 DNA is TGCGCCAGCAGCTTGGAAGCGGTTCGGCAAGTCGCCAAAAACATTCAGTACTTC. This gives the protein CASSLEAVRQVAKNIQYF.

The V gene is TRBV4-1, the J gene TRBJ2-5; TRBD2 matches at 8 bases. The germline V gene has CDR1 MGHRA and CDR2 YSYEKL. J was trimmed by 2 bases and V by 1 base; bases with no gene match: 6. The CDR3 spans 16 residues. CDR3 nucleotides: TGCGCCAGCAGCCAAGGGCGACTAGCGATACAAGAGACCCAGTACTTC. Amino acid sequence: CASSQGRLAIQETQYF.

This chain connects TRBV5-6 to TRBJ1-1; TRBD1 might be the D (5 bases). Germline CDR1 and CDR2: SGHDT and YYEEEE. The CDR3 has 14 residues. V lost 0 bases to trimming and J lost 1 base, with 7 bases between them. The CDR3 DNA follows: TGTGCCAGCAGCTTGGAGCAGGGGAACACTGAAGCTTTCTTT. Translation gives CASSLEQGNTEAFF.

The rearrangement joins TRBV5-1 to TRBJ2-7, with no clear D. Between the trimmed V and J ends, which lost 4 bases and 3 bases, there was a span of 14 bases. In germline, CDR1 is SGHRS, CDR2 YFSETQ. The CDR3 covers 14 residues. For the CDR3, the DNA is TGCGCCAGCAGCCCAGAATCAATGTACTACGAGCAGTACTTC. This codes for CASSPESMYYEQYF. The full variable domain, its missing parts supplied by reference TRBV5-1 and TRBJ2-7, is KAGVTQTPRYLIKTRGQQVTLSCSPISGHRSVSWYQQTPGQGLQFLFEYFSETQRNKGNFPGRFSGRQFSNSRSEMNVSTLELGDSALYLCASSPESMYYEQYFGPGTRLTVT.

The CDR3 loop reads CASSLVREGLNNEQFF. The CDR3 DNA sequence: TGTGCCAGCAGTTTAGTGCGGGAGGGCCTCAACAATGAGCAGTTCTTC. The chain links TRBV27 to TRBJ2-1; 9 bases are shared with TRBD2. V shed 2 bases, J shed 5 bases, and the junction held 7 bases outside the gene matches. The germline gives CDR1 MNHEY, CDR2 SMNVEV (reference sequence). This CDR3 comprises 16 residues.

The rearrangement links TRBV7-3 to TRBJ2-7, with 12 bases aligning to TRBD2. This CDR3 comprises 15 residues. Germline values: CDR1 SGHTA, CDR2 FQGTGA. Trimming cost V 4 bases and J 3 bases; bases outside gene matches: 4. The CDR3 nucleotides read TGTGCCAGCAGCTACGGACTAGCGGGGATCTACGAGCAGTACTTC. Amino acids: CASSYGLAGIYEQYF.

This clone was observed once. V is TRBV5-1 and J is TRBJ2-5, with 14 bases aligning to TRBD2. The J call is doubtful: the DNA matches TRBJ2-7 better. The V gene's germline CDR1 is SGHRS and CDR2 YFSETQ. The CDR3 covers 19 residues. The CDR3 DNA reads as TGCGCCAGCAGCTTAAGGAGGACTAGCGGGAGGAAGATGTCCTACGAGCAGTACTTC. Protein sequence: CASSLRRTSGRKMSYEQYF.

This clone was recorded a few times. The chain has TRBV2 and TRBJ1-4, with D possibly matching TRBD1 (5 bases). Germline CDR1 reads SNHLY; CDR2 reads FYNNEI. The CDR3 consists of 14 residues. V gave up 6 bases and J gave up 0 bases, with 8 bases separating them. This CDR3 is CASRKGSTNEKLFF. The CDR3 DNA is TGTGCCAGCAGGAAGGGGTCAACTAATGAAAAACTGTTTTTT.

This clone was picked up a small number of times. The rearrangement joins TRBV30 to TRBJ1-1; no reliable D call. Trimming pared 2 bases from V and 0 bases from J, leaving 4 bases between. The CDR3 extends over 12 amino acids. CDR1 and CDR2 from the germline V gene are GTSNPN and SVGIG (reference sequence). This CDR3 reads CAWSRVNTEAFF. CDR3 bases: TGTGCCTGGAGTCGGGTGAACACTGAAGCTTTCTTT.

The V gene is TRBV5-1, the J gene TRBJ2-5, with 7 nucleotides matching TRBD1. The J call is uncertain, as TRBJ2-7 better fits the DNA end. CDR3 size: 15 residues. CDR1 SGHRS and CDR2 YFSETQ come from the germline V gene. CDR3 sequence: CASSSDRALSYEQYF. Written as DNA, the CDR3 is TGCGCCAGCAGCTCAGACAGGGCCCTATCCTACGAGCAGTACTTC.

The chain recombines TRBV9 with TRBJ2-7; possible D gene TRBD2, 5 bases. CDR1 and CDR2 (germline): SGDLS, YYNGEE. The CDR3 spans 14 residues. Trimming stripped 0 bases from V and 4 bases from J, with 11 bases between. CDR3 protein: CASSVDGEKYEQYF. CDR3 DNA sequence: TGTGCCAGCAGCGTAGACGGGGAGAAGTACGAGCAGTACTTC. Complete variable domain (other parts from reference TRBV9 and TRBJ2-7): DSGVTQTPKHLITATGQRVTLRCSPRSGDLSVYWYQQSLDQGLQFLIQYYNGEERAKGNILERFSAQQFPDLHSELNLSSLELGDSALYFCASSVDGEKYEQYFGPGTRLTVT.

The chain uses TRBV2 and TRBJ1-2, with TRBD1 identical over 8 bases. CDR3 length: 15 amino acids. Germline V gene data show CDR1 as SNHLY and CDR2 as FYNNEI. V was pared by 3 bases and J by 8 bases, with 11 bases of the junction left unmatched. CDR3: CASSDSGQGSRGYTF. The CDR3 DNA follows: TGTGCCAGCAGTGACTCCGGACAGGGAAGCCGCGGCTACACCTTC.

The chain couples TRBV11-2 to TRBJ1-3; D gene unclear. Germline V gives CDR1 SGHAT, CDR2 FQNNGV. Trimming took 2 bases from V and 0 from J, leaving 8 bases between them. The CDR3 runs to 15 residues. CDR3 protein: CASSLQAGSGNTIYF. CDR3 coding DNA: TGTGCCAGCAGCTTACAGGCCGGCTCTGGAAACACCATATATTTT. Complete variable domain (other parts from reference TRBV11-2 and TRBJ1-3): EAGVAQSPRYKIIEKRQSVAFWCNPISGHATLYWYQQILGQGPKLLIQFQNNGVVDDSQLPKDRFSAERLKGVDSTLKIQPAKLEDSAVYLCASSLQAGSGNTIYFGEGSWLTVV.

V gene TRBV18 combines with J gene TRBJ1-2, with 10 bases identical to TRBD1. J was trimmed by 8 bases and V by 3 bases; bases with no gene match: 6. Germline CDR1 reads KGHSH; CDR2 reads LQKENI. The CDR3 totals 14 residues. The CDR3 loop reads CASSPGQGEVGYTF. The CDR3 DNA reads as TGTGCCAGCTCACCCGGACAGGGGGAGGTGGGCTACACCTTC. The variable domain in full, completed from reference TRBV18 and TRBJ1-2, reads NAGVMQNPRHLVRRRGQEARLRCSPMKGHSHVYWYRQLPEEGLKFMVYLQKENIIDESGMPKERFSAEFPKEGPSILRIQQVVRGDSAAYFCASSPGQGEVGYTFGSGTRLTVV.

The chain employs TRBV6-5 and TRBJ2-7, with D unclear. The CDR3 loop spans 13 amino acids. The germline gives CDR1 MNHEY, CDR2 SVGAGI. Trimming pared 2 bases from V and 4 bases from J, leaving 9 bases between. In DNA, the CDR3 is TGTGCCAGCAGTTACAGCTCGCGTTACGAGCAGTACTTC. Protein product: CASSYSSRYEQYF.

The chain combines TRBV15 with TRBJ1-4; the match to TRBD1 covers 8 bases. After removal of 0 bases from V and 10 bases from J, the junction contained 4 bases not matched to a gene. The CDR3 is made up of 14 amino acids. Germline V CDR1 and CDR2: LNHNV, YYDKDF (reference sequence). The CDR3 nucleotides read TGTGCCACCAGCAGAGAGCCCAGGGGGCGAAAACTGTTTTTT. Residues: CATSREPRGRKLFF.

V is TRBV6-1 and J is TRBJ1-4; D remains unclear. Trimming stripped 2 bases from V and 3 bases from J, with 10 bases between. The CDR3 extends over 15 amino acids. CDR1 is MNHNS and CDR2 is SASEGT in the germline V gene. The CDR3 region is CASSESRGANEKLFF. In nucleotides, the CDR3 is TGTGCCAGCAGTGAAAGTCGGGGAGCTAATGAAAAACTGTTTTTT.

This chain links TRBV4-1 with TRBJ1-3; D might be TRBD1 (5 bases). V gave up 1 base and J gave up 2 bases, with 9 bases separating them. CDR3 size: 15 residues. Germline V gene lookup returns CDR1 MGHRA and CDR2 YSYEKL. The CDR3 region has the DNA TGCGCCAGCAGCCAAGGAAGGGGAACTGGAAACACCATATATTTT. This gives the protein CASSQGRGTGNTIYF.

The chain has TRBV5-1 and TRBJ2-2, with D possibly TRBD1 on 6 matching bases. V was cut by 1 base and J by 7 bases, with 23 bases left in between. CDR1 is SGHRS, CDR2 YFSETQ, per germline. The CDR3 spans 18 residues. The CDR3 nucleotides read TGCGCCAGCAGCTTGTGGCGCACAGGGCAGATTAAGGGCGGGGAGCTGTTTTTT. This sequence encodes CASSLWRTGQIKGGELFF.

This chain connects TRBV11-2 to TRBJ2-6, with TRBD1 identical over 7 bases. CDR1 and CDR2 from the germline V gene are SGHAT and FQNNGV. V dropped 4 bases and J dropped 1; count of bases not matched to a gene: 4. CDR3 length: 16 residues. The CDR3 nucleotides are TGTGCCAGCAGCTCAAACAGGGGTTCTGGGGCCAACGTCCTGACTTTC. This translates into CASSSNRGSGANVLTF.

This rearrangement joins TRBV5-1 to TRBJ2-3, with TRBD2 identical over 7 bases. This CDR3 is 15 amino acids long. The V segment lost 2 bases and the J segment 1 base; nucleotides outside the gene matches: 4. Germline CDR1 reads SGHRS; CDR2 reads YFSETQ. The CDR3 bases are TGCGCCAGCAGCTTAGGACTAGATCGCACAGATACGCAGTATTTT. This codes for CASSLGLDRTDTQYF.

CDR3 coding DNA: TGTGCCAGCAGCCTCGATAGGGACAAACCGTATCAGCCCCAGCATTTT. Protein sequence: CASSLDRDKPYQPQHF. The V call is TRBV28, the J call TRBJ1-5; tentative D call: TRBD1 (6 bases). The germline V gene encodes CDR1 MDHEN and CDR2 SYDVKM. The V gene lost 6 bases and the J gene lost 5 bases, with 20 bases spanning the gap. CDR3 length equals 16 residues.

This clone was detected only a few times. As DNA, the CDR3 is TGTGCCAGCAGCCCCCGAGGGGGTGTCACTGAAGCTTTCTTT. Its protein product is CASSPRGGVTEAFF. The chain carries TRBV7-9 and TRBJ1-1, with D tentatively TRBD1 (6 bases). CDR3 length equals 14 residues. CDR1 and CDR2 (germline): SEHNR, FQNEAQ (reference sequence). V lost 5 bases, J lost 4 bases, and 14 bases lay in between.

The chain employs TRBV6-5 and TRBJ1-6, with 8 nucleotides matching TRBD1. The CDR3 spans 15 residues. CDR1 is MNHEY, CDR2 SVGAGI, per germline. The trim removed 6 bases at V and 7 bases at J, leaving 8 bases unmatched. CDR3 nucleotides: TGTGCCAGCAGATCTCCGACAGGGGACAATTCACCCCTCCACTTT. This gives the protein CASRSPTGDNSPLHF.

The chain has TRBV30 and TRBJ2-7, with D possibly matching TRBD2 (7 bases). V dropped 2 bases and J dropped 0 bases, with 14 bases sitting between them. The germline V gene encodes CDR1 GTSNPN and CDR2 SVGIG (reference sequence). The CDR3 totals 15 residues. CDR3 nucleotides: TGTGCCTGGAGTCCCAAGGGGGGGCTCTCCTACGAGCAGTACTTC. Protein product: CAWSPKGGLSYEQYF. The full variable domain, its missing parts supplied by reference TRBV30 and TRBJ2-7, is SQTIHQWPATLVQPVGSPLSLECTVEGTSNPNLYWYRQAAGRGLQLLFYSVGIGQISSEVPQNLSASRPQDRQFILSSKKLLLSDSGFYLCAWSPKGGLSYEQYFGPGTRLTVT.

This clone has only a few counts. The rearrangement joins TRBV10-3 to TRBJ2-2; D gene unclear. Trimming left V 0 bases short and J 3 bases short, with 5 bases between. The CDR3 sequence is 14 residues long. Looked up from germline, CDR1 is ENHRY and CDR2 is SYGVKD. The CDR3 DNA sequence: TGTGCCATCAGTGAGTCTGGAGACACCGGGGAGCTGTTTTTT. Residues: CAISESGDTGELFF.

The V call is TRBV7-9, the J call TRBJ2-7, with unresolved D. CDR1 is SEHNR and CDR2 is FQNEAQ in the germline V gene (reference sequence). The CDR3 length is 13 residues. Trimming cost V 5 bases and J 7 bases, with 15 bases left between them. CDR3 in amino acids: CASSSRKAEEQYF. CDR3 sequence (DNA): TGTGCCAGCAGCAGCAGGAAGGCAGAGGAGCAGTACTTC.